Each of the 20 T cell receptor beta chains below was sequenced from the same sample in a study of graft-versus-host responses after intestinal transplantation. Clones were read by immunoSEQ multiplex PCR, and TCRdb kept only the in-frame ones, dropping some. The sample gives 35,000 to 45,000 clones, roughly 90% of which show up once; around 4.3% is in the top ten. The sample was PBMCs, taken 524 days after transplant. The receptor set was obtained from a human patient who received an intestinal transplant, so some T cells may come from the graft donor.

V is TRBV20-1 and J is TRBJ2-7; 8 bases fit TRBD2. Germline CDR1 reads DFQATT; CDR2 reads SNEGSKA (reference sequence). The CDR3 has 11 amino acids. With 2 bases clipped from V and 7 bases from J, the junction kept 1 base outside the gene matches. The CDR3 DNA is TGCAGTGCTAGACTAGCGGGTGAGCAGTACTTC. Translation gives CSARLAGEQYF.

V usage is TRBV6-5 and J usage is TRBJ2-7; D possibly matches TRBD1 or TRBD2 (5 bases each). Trimming took off 3 bases at V and 0 bases at J, with 9 bases between the two ends. The CDR3 consists of 14 residues. The germline CDR1 and CDR2 sequences are MNHEY and SVGAGI. CDR3 in amino acids: CASSYLGGSYEQYF. The CDR3 DNA reads TGTGCCAGCAGTTATCTTGGGGGCTCCTACGAGCAGTACTTC.

This chain joins TRBV7-9 and TRBJ1-5; D might be TRBD1 (6 bases). Trimming removed 1 base from V and 3 bases from J, with 10 bases in between. The CDR3 sequence is 15 residues long. Germline lookup yields CDR1 SEHNR and CDR2 FQNEAQ (reference sequence). CDR3 amino acids: CASSLETGPNQPQHF. In DNA form, the CDR3 reads TGTGCCAGCAGCTTAGAAACAGGGCCCAATCAGCCCCAGCATTTT.

This chain uses TRBV28 with TRBJ2-7; 8 bases match TRBD2. The germline V gene has CDR1 MDHEN and CDR2 SYDVKM. The CDR3 covers 13 residues. The V gene end was trimmed by 4 bases and the J gene end by 3 bases; junction bases not matched to a gene: 2. CDR3 sequence: CASSSGTSYEQYF. The CDR3 DNA reads TGTGCCAGCAGTTCCGGGACTAGCTACGAGCAGTACTTC.

The chain is built from TRBV10-1 and TRBJ2-1; TRBD2 aligns across 7 bases. Germline CDR1 reads WNHNN; CDR2 reads SYGVQD (reference sequence). Germline trimming cut 2 bases from V and 5 bases from J; bases unmatched to any gene: 3. This CDR3 is built from 14 residues. CDR3 in DNA: TGCGCCAGCAGTGAGGGACTAGATGACAATGAGCAGTTCTTC. This translates into CASSEGLDDNEQFF.

This rearrangement joins TRBV11-1 to TRBJ2-3; 10 nucleotides align to TRBD2. Trimming took 4 bases from V and 3 from J; bases not matched to a gene: 4. The CDR3 has 15 amino acids. Germline CDR1 reads SGHAT; CDR2 reads FQDESV (reference sequence). The CDR3 region has the DNA TGTGCCAGCAGCTCTAGCGGGAGCGGAACAGATACGCAGTATTTT. It is translated as CASSSSGSGTDTQYF.

The chain combines TRBV7-6 with TRBJ2-7; D is uncertain. The germline CDR1 and CDR2 sequences are SGHVS and FNYEAQ. Trimming removed 4 bases at V and 6 bases at J, with 19 bases between. The CDR3 is made up of 15 amino acids. The chain's CDR3 is CASSYSPRGNGEQYF. CDR3 DNA: TGTGCCAGCAGCTACTCCCCCCGAGGTAACGGCGAGCAGTACTTC.

The V and J genes are TRBV5-4 and TRBJ1-1, with D possibly being TRBD1 (6 bases). V was shortened by 4 bases and J by 5 bases, with 21 bases between the two germline ends. CDR3 size: 16 residues. Germline loops: CDR1 SGHNT, CDR2 YYREEE (reference sequence). CDR3 sequence (DNA): TGTGCCAGCAGCCCCGGTGGGGGGCGTAGGATGACTGAAGCTTTCTTT. Protein sequence: CASSPGGGRRMTEAFF.

The chain uses TRBV15 and TRBJ1-5; D may be TRBD1 (5 bases). The V gene lost 0 bases and the J gene lost 3 bases, with 6 bases spanning the gap. CDR1 and CDR2 (germline): LNHNV, YYDKDF (reference sequence). CDR3 length equals 14 residues. The CDR3 region has the DNA TGTGCCACCAGCAGAGACAGGGACAATCAGCCCCAGCATTTT. It translates to CATSRDRDNQPQHF.

The V call is TRBV20-1, the J call TRBJ2-5; the D is unclear. This CDR3 has 11 residues. V was cut by 8 bases and J by 5 bases, with 12 bases left in between. Germline CDR1 and CDR2: DFQATT and SNEGSKA (reference sequence). CDR3 sequence (DNA): TGCAGTCCCCTACTCCGGGAGACCCAGTACTTC. Amino acid sequence: CSPLLRETQYF.

This clone was found once. The chain employs TRBV4-2 and TRBJ1-1; D is perhaps TRBD1 (5 bases). The CDR3 has 13 amino acids. CDR1 and CDR2 from the germline V gene are LGHNA and YNFKEQ. V was clipped by 1 base and J by 5 bases, with 8 bases between them. For the CDR3, the DNA is TGTGCCAGCAGCCAAGGGGGGAGGACTGAAGCTTTCTTT. It codes for CASSQGGRTEAFF.

The gene calls are TRBV5-4 and TRBJ2-2; TRBD2 agrees at 12 bases. Germline lookup yields CDR1 SGHNT and CDR2 YYREEE (reference sequence). This CDR3 region has 17 residues. The junction had 0 bases not matched to a gene; V was cut back by 0 bases and J by 0 bases. The CDR3 protein is CASSLGLAGANTGELFF. The CDR3, as DNA: TGTGCCAGCAGCTTGGGACTAGCGGGAGCGAACACCGGGGAGCTGTTTTTT.

The V call is TRBV29-1, the J call TRBJ2-7, with TRBD2 identical over 10 bases. Germline-derived CDR1 and CDR2 are SQVTM and ANQGSEA. The CDR3 consists of 15 residues. The V and J ends lost 3 bases and 5 bases, in that order; junction bases with no gene match: 10. The CDR3 sequence: CSVEGQREGPHEQYF. In DNA form, the CDR3 reads TGCAGCGTTGAGGGCCAGCGGGAGGGCCCCCACGAGCAGTACTTC.

This chain links TRBV29-1 with TRBJ2-5, with 10 nucleotides matching TRBD2. The V and J ends lost 4 bases and 5 bases, in that order; junction bases with no gene match: 10. Germline V gives CDR1 SQVTM, CDR2 ANQGSEA. The CDR3 length is 15 residues. In nucleotides, the CDR3 is TGCAGCGTTGTAACTAGCGGGACGAAGCGGGAGACCCAGTACTTC. This translates into CSVVTSGTKRETQYF.

The chain links TRBV28 to TRBJ1-4; perhaps TRBD1 as D (6 bases). The CDR3 length is 15 residues. V gave up 3 bases and J gave up 8 bases, with 16 bases separating them. Per germline, CDR1 MDHEN and CDR2 SYDVKM. The CDR3 spells CASSFRPEGGEKLFF. The CDR3 nucleotides read TGTGCCAGCAGTTTCCGACCCGAGGGGGGGGAAAAACTGTTTTTT.

The V gene is TRBV9, the J gene TRBJ2-1; D not resolved. The CDR3 sequence is 15 residues long. V lost 0 bases and J lost 7, with 14 bases in between. Germline-derived CDR1 and CDR2 are SGDLS and YYNGEE. CDR3 sequence (DNA): TGTGCCAGCAGCGTAGGCGGCTTCCAGAGGAATGAGCAGTTCTTC. This sequence encodes CASSVGGFQRNEQFF.

The gene calls are TRBV20-1 and TRBJ1-1; D gene uncertain. The CDR3 totals 11 residues. CDR1 is DFQATT and CDR2 is SNEGSKA in the germline V gene (reference sequence). V lost 3 bases and J lost 5, with 7 bases in between. Here the CDR3 DNA reads TGCAGTGCTAGGTTCTGGACTGAAGCTTTCTTT. It yields the protein CSARFWTEAFF.

This clone appeared a single time. This chain uses TRBV30 with TRBJ2-3; no clear D. The CDR3 is 13 amino acids. CDR1 is GTSNPN and CDR2 is SVGIG in the germline V gene (reference sequence). The ends were cut back, 1 base at V and 4 bases at J, with 9 bases in the middle. The CDR3 coding sequence is TGTGCCTGGAGTGAGGGATCGTCAGATACGCAGTATTTT. It translates to CAWSEGSSDTQYF.

The chain combines TRBV9 with TRBJ2-7; D is tentatively TRBD1 or TRBD2 (6 bases each). CDR1 SGDLS and CDR2 YYNGEE come from the germline V gene. CDR3 length: 14 residues. V lost 4 bases and J lost 1, with 12 bases in between. Written as DNA, the CDR3 is TGTGCCAGCAGCAGGGGGGAGGAATCCTACGAGCAGTACTTC. This translates into CASSRGEESYEQYF.

The V gene is TRBV19, the J gene TRBJ1-5; TRBD1 might be the D (6 bases). The CDR3 length is 13 residues. The germline CDR1 and CDR2 sequences are LNHDA and SQIVND (reference sequence). V lost 4 bases and J 6 bases, leaving 10 bases between the germline ends. CDR3 protein: CASSTYRAQPQHF. The CDR3 DNA reads TGTGCCAGTAGTACCTACAGGGCTCAGCCCCAGCATTTT.